This entry lists 25 T cell receptor beta chains sequenced from one sample in a study of shared clonotypes between healthy human individuals (dated by TCRdb to 2018 to 2021). Libraries came from the immunoSEQ multiplex PCR assay. TCRdb carries this immuneACCESS record with in-frame sequences only. Its versions omit some clonotypes, under half of them owing to an unresolved V gene in the studies checked, with the rest unexplained. This sample is represented by about 1 million clones; approximately 76% of them were singletons. The top ten clones comprise approximately 1.5% of the sample. The source material was memory CD4+ T cells sorted from blood. The cell subset or site label on this specimen signifies: CD45RA-negative fraction. The receptors originated from a man younger than 35 in good health.

This clone has ten or more counts. The V and J genes are TRBV9 and TRBJ2-3; TRBD1 agrees at 7 bases. CDR1 SGDLS and CDR2 YYNGEE come from the germline V gene. With V trimmed by 4 bases and J by 6 bases, 11 bases remained unmatched. The CDR3 has 15 residues. Written as DNA, the CDR3 is TGTGCCAGCAGCCAGACAGGGACCAGAGGGGATACGCAGTATTTT. Its translation is CASSQTGTRGDTQYF.

V usage is TRBV30 and J usage is TRBJ1-3; D is ambiguous. V was clipped by 0 bases and J by 0 bases, with 6 bases between them. Germline V lookup: CDR1 GTSNPN, CDR2 SVGIG (reference sequence). CDR3 size: 14 residues. The CDR3 protein is CAWSVQISGNTIYF. CDR3 bases: TGTGCCTGGAGTGTACAGATCTCTGGAAACACCATATATTTT.

This chain joins TRBV7-9 and TRBJ1-6; possible D gene TRBD1, 5 bases. V gave up 4 bases and J gave up 7 bases, with 14 bases separating them. The CDR3 length is 15 residues. CDR1 is SEHNR and CDR2 is FQNEAQ in the germline V gene (reference sequence). CDR3 sequence: CASSSQGIVNSPLHF. Here the CDR3 DNA reads TGTGCCAGCAGCTCGCAGGGAATAGTCAATTCACCCCTCCACTTT.

The J gene is TRBJ2-5, the V gene TRBV14; TRBD2 matches 12 bases. CDR3 size: 15 residues. Germline loops: CDR1 SGHDN, CDR2 FVKESK. The V segment lost 4 bases and the J segment 5 bases; nucleotides outside the gene matches: 5. The CDR3 protein is CASSLRLAGVETQYF. In DNA, the CDR3 is TGTGCCAGCAGCCTGAGACTAGCGGGAGTGGAGACCCAGTACTTC.

This chain's CDR3 is CASSRGTVNTGELFF. The CDR3 region has the DNA TGCGCCAGCAGCCGCGGGACAGTGAACACCGGGGAGCTGTTTTTT. The chain links TRBV4-1 to TRBJ2-2, with a weak D call TRBD1 (7 bases). Per the germline V gene, CDR1 is MGHRA and CDR2 is YSYEKL. Trimming shortened V by 4 bases and J by 1 base, and 10 bases separated the two germline ends. The CDR3 totals 15 residues.

The V and J genes are TRBV5-5 and TRBJ1-2; D uncertain. The V end was cut by 5 bases, the J end by 3 bases, with 17 bases between. Germline V gene data show CDR1 as SGHKS and CDR2 as YYEKEE (reference sequence). The CDR3 spans 15 residues. CDR3 protein: CASSPAPSGDYGYTF. CDR3 coding DNA: TGTGCCAGCAGTCCTGCCCCGAGCGGAGACTATGGCTACACCTTC.

The rearrangement links TRBV27 to TRBJ1-1, with a weak D call TRBD1 (6 bases). CDR3 length: 17 residues. V gave up 4 bases and J gave up 0 bases, with 18 bases separating them. In germline, CDR1 is MNHEY, CDR2 SMNVEV (reference sequence). CDR3 in DNA: TGTGCCAGCAGTTCCCCTTCCGGGACACGGATGAACACTGAAGCTTTCTTT. Translating gives CASSSPSGTRMNTEAFF.

The chain is built from TRBV28 and TRBJ2-7; D tentatively fits TRBD1 or TRBD2 (5 bases each). The germline V and J ends were trimmed by 4 bases and 3 bases, with 13 bases remaining between them. This CDR3 contains 14 residues. Germline V gene sequence: CDR1 MDHEN, CDR2 SYDVKM. The CDR3 DNA reads TGTGCCAGCAGTTCAGGGACGCGAATCTACGAGCAGTACTTC. Residues: CASSSGTRIYEQYF.

Turning to this clone: Other nucleotide sequences in the sample specify the same CDR3. The chain is built from TRBV10-3 and TRBJ2-7; 8 nucleotides line up with TRBD2. After removal of 2 bases from V and 4 bases from J, the junction contained 4 bases not matched to a gene. CDR3 length: 14 amino acids. Germline-derived CDR1 and CDR2 are ENHRY and SYGVKD. The CDR3 DNA is TGTGCCATCAGTGAGGTAGCGGGGACGTACGAGCAGTACTTC. It specifies CAISEVAGTYEQYF.

This clone was observed once. This sequence joins TRBV10-3 and TRBJ1-5; no definite D call. The CDR3 has 14 residues. V was pared by 3 bases and J by 5 bases, with 11 bases between. Germline values: CDR1 ENHRY, CDR2 SYGVKD. The CDR3 region has the DNA TGTGCCATCAGTGACGGTAGAAGTGATCAGCCCCAGCATTTT. This sequence encodes CAISDGRSDQPQHF.

CDR3 in amino acids: CASSILPGLVYEQYF. The DNA for the CDR3 is TGTGCCAGCAGCATTTTACCGGGACTCGTCTACGAGCAGTACTTC. The V gene is TRBV7-3, the J gene TRBJ2-7; perhaps TRBD2 as D (6 bases). Trimming took off 5 bases at V and 3 bases at J, with 17 bases between the two ends. The CDR3 has 15 residues. Germline assignment: CDR1 SGHTA and CDR2 FQGTGA. The whole variable domain, filled in from reference TRBV7-3 and TRBJ2-7, reads GAGVSQTPSNKVTEKGKYVELRCDPISGHTALYWYRQSLGQGPEFLIYFQGTGAADDSGLPNDRFFAVRPEGSVSTLKIQRTERGDSAVYLCASSILPGLVYEQYFGPGTRLTVT.

J is TRBJ2-1 and V is TRBV18, with D unclear. The germline V gene has CDR1 KGHSH and CDR2 LQKENI. The CDR3 extends over 16 amino acids. Trimming cost V 2 bases and J 0 bases, with 11 bases left between them. Written as DNA, the CDR3 is TGTGCCAGCTCACCAAGCTACCCGACCTCCTACAATGAGCAGTTCTTC. Amino acid sequence: CASSPSYPTSYNEQFF.

This chain connects TRBV2 to TRBJ2-3; 11 nucleotides line up with TRBD1. J gave up 5 bases and V 8 bases, and 9 bases lay outside the gene matches. Germline loops: CDR1 SNHLY, CDR2 FYNNEI. This CDR3 is 15 amino acids long. This CDR3 is CASGLGQGGRDTQYF. The CDR3 DNA reads as TGTGCCAGCGGGCTGGGACAGGGGGGACGAGATACGCAGTATTTT.

Comments on this clone: This specimen includes other DNA sequences encoding the same CDR3. V usage is TRBV5-1 and J usage is TRBJ2-1; D might be TRBD2 (6 bases). The germline V and J ends were trimmed by 5 bases and 3 bases, with 9 bases remaining between them. The length of the CDR3 is 13 residues. Germline CDR1 is SGHRS and CDR2 is YFSETQ. The CDR3 reads CASSVGGYNEQFF. The CDR3 nucleotides read TGCGCCAGCAGTGTGGGAGGCTACAATGAGCAGTTCTTC.

This chain joins TRBV6-6 and TRBJ2-6; D gene unclear. V lost 7 bases and J 5 bases, leaving 15 bases between the germline ends. CDR1 and CDR2 (germline): MNHNY, SVGAGI (reference sequence). The CDR3 extends over 15 amino acids. The CDR3 sequence: CASTPLGDRANVLTF. CDR3 nucleotides: TGTGCCAGCACCCCCCTTGGGGATCGGGCCAACGTCCTGACTTTC.

The chain couples TRBV18 to TRBJ2-2; the D is unclear. This CDR3 has 17 residues. Trimming stripped 5 bases from V and 4 bases from J, with 20 bases between. Germline V gene lookup returns CDR1 KGHSH and CDR2 LQKENI. The chain's CDR3 is CASSDSLLSAATGELFF. CDR3 nucleotide sequence: TGTGCCAGCTCAGATTCCCTATTGTCAGCTGCCACCGGGGAGCTGTTTTTT.

This chain joins TRBV6-6 and TRBJ2-1; the D gene could be TRBD1 or TRBD2 (5 bases each). V was clipped by 0 bases and J by 13 bases, with 13 bases between them. This CDR3 spans 13 amino acids. Germline V gene sequence: CDR1 MNHNY, CDR2 SVGAGI (reference sequence). CDR3 DNA: TGTGCCAGCAGTTACTCAGATACTCGGGGCCAGTTCTTC. Its translation is CASSYSDTRGQFF.

This clone came up a few times. Additional DNA sequences in this sample encode the identical CDR3. The chain couples TRBV6-6 to TRBJ1-1; unclear D gene. This CDR3 comprises 14 residues. The germline gives CDR1 MNHNY, CDR2 SVGAGI (reference sequence). V was shortened by 0 bases and J by 2 bases, with 7 bases between the two germline ends. CDR3 sequence (DNA): TGTGCCAGCAGTTACTCGTTAGAAAACACTGAAGCTTTCTTT. It translates to CASSYSLENTEAFF.

About this clone: The sample has other DNA sequences that encode this CDR3 too. This sequence joins TRBV7-9 and TRBJ2-7, with a weak D call TRBD1 (5 bases). The V gene lost 5 bases and the J gene lost 0 bases, with 14 bases spanning the gap. CDR1 and CDR2 (germline): SEHNR, FQNEAQ (reference sequence). The CDR3 loop spans 15 amino acids. Here the CDR3 reads CASSQSVQGSYEQYF. CDR3 bases: TGTGCCAGCAGCCAAAGCGTCCAGGGCTCCTACGAGCAGTACTTC.

This clone was observed many times. This chain uses TRBV29-1 with TRBJ2-1, with a weak D call TRBD2 (5 bases). Between the trimmed V and J ends, which lost 4 bases and 7 bases, there was a span of 5 bases. The CDR3 has 10 residues. From germline, CDR1 is SQVTM and CDR2 ANQGSEA. The CDR3 protein is CSVGGNEQFF. The CDR3 DNA reads as TGCAGCGTTGGCGGGAATGAGCAGTTCTTC.

This chain connects TRBV5-3 to TRBJ2-3, with 10 bases fitting TRBD2. TRBV5-3 is an ORF, with its function uncertain. The trim removed 0 bases at V and 5 bases at J, leaving 3 bases unmatched. The CDR3 is 15 amino acids. The CDR3 nucleotides are TGTGCCAGAAGCTTGGTGGGACTAGCGTTAGATACGCAGTATTTT. As protein: CARSLVGLALDTQYF.

The chain links TRBV18 to TRBJ1-6; D is uncertain. V dropped 3 bases and J dropped 7 bases, with 10 bases sitting between them. Looked up from germline, CDR1 is KGHSH and CDR2 is LQKENI. The CDR3 totals 14 residues. CDR3: CASSPDGFNSPLHF. The CDR3, as DNA: TGTGCCAGCTCACCTGACGGTTTCAATTCACCCCTCCACTTT.

This clone was seen a single time. This chain uses TRBV5-8 with TRBJ1-5; 7 nucleotides match TRBD1. The CDR3 runs to 15 residues. In germline, CDR1 is SGHTS, CDR2 YDEGEE. The V gene end was trimmed by 2 bases and the J gene end by 11 bases; junction bases not matched to a gene: 13. The CDR3 DNA reads as TGTGCCAGCAGCTTCTCCGGGACAGCCCGTGTGTCCCAGCATTTT. This sequence encodes CASSFSGTARVSQHF.

This clone was observed a few times. J is TRBJ1-6 and V is TRBV27, with 8 bases matching TRBD1. The CDR3 extends over 15 amino acids. Germline-derived CDR1 and CDR2 are MNHEY and SMNVEV (reference sequence). The V gene end was trimmed by 4 bases and the J gene end by 8 bases; junction bases not matched to a gene: 7. The CDR3 loop reads CASSSVRTGYSPLHF. The CDR3 DNA sequence: TGTGCCAGCAGTTCCGTTAGGACAGGGTATTCACCCCTCCACTTT.

V usage is TRBV9 and J usage is TRBJ2-1, with D tentatively TRBD1 or TRBD2 (5 bases each). This CDR3 is 16 amino acids long. V was pared by 4 bases and J by 0 bases, with 14 bases between. Germline V lookup: CDR1 SGDLS, CDR2 YYNGEE. In DNA form, the CDR3 reads TGTGCCAGCAGCCCCGGGACCTCAAGCTCCTACAATGAGCAGTTCTTC. Residues: CASSPGTSSSYNEQFF.